The next 2 T cell receptor beta chains were all read from a single sample in a study of T-cell reconstitution after alpha-beta-depleted transplantation in children. Library preparation (for TCRbeta) was performed with unique molecular identifiers. MiXCR, applied by TCRdb to the PCR reads, yields one record per CDR3 protein. Found here are approximately 400,000 distinct CDR3 sequences, 9.5% to 13% of them singletons; the top ten hold roughly 6%. Source: PBMCs from the stem cell graft donor, taken from the stem cell graft. The receptors derive from a human donor who donated a stem cell graft to a child with acute myeloid leukemia.

V usage is TRBV20-1 and J usage is TRBJ2-7; D not resolved. Germline CDR1 DFQATT, CDR2 SNEGSKA (reference sequence). The length of the CDR3 is 13 residues. Trimming shortened V by 6 bases and J by 1 base, and 13 bases separated the two germline ends. The CDR3 sequence is CSAHDGASYEQYF. The CDR3 nucleotides read TGCAGTGCCCATGACGGAGCTTCCTACGAGCAGTACTTC.

The chain is built from TRBV19 and TRBJ2-3; D is uncertain. The length of the CDR3 is 15 residues. Germline-derived CDR1 and CDR2 are LNHDA and SQIVND (reference sequence). Trimming removed 4 bases at V and 0 bases at J, with 11 bases between. DNA of the CDR3: TGTGCCAGTAGTAATCGGCCCCGAAGCACAGATACGCAGTATTTT. This encodes CASSNRPRSTDTQYF.